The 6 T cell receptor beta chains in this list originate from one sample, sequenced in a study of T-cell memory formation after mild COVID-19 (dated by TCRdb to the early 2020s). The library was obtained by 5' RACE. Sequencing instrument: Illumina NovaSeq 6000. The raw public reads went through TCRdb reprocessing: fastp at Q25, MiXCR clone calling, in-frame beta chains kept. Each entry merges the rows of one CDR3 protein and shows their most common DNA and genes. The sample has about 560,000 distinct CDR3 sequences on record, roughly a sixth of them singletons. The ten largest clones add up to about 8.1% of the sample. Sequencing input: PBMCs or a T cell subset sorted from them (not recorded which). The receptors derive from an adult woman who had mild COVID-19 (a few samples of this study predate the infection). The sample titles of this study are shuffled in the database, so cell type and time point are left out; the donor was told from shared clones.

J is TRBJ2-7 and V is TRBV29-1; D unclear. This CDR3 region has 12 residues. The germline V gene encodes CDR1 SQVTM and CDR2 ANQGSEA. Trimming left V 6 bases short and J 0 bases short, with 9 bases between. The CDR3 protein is CSVRLYSYEQYF. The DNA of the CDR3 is TGCAGCGTAAGGTTATACTCCTACGAGCAGTACTTC.

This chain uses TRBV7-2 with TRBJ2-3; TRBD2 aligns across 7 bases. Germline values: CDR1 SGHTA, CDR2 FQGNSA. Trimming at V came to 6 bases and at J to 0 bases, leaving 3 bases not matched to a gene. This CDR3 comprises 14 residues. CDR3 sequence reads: CASSWGGSTDTQYF. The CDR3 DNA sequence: TGTGCCAGCAGTTGGGGGGGGAGCACAGATACGCAGTATTTT.

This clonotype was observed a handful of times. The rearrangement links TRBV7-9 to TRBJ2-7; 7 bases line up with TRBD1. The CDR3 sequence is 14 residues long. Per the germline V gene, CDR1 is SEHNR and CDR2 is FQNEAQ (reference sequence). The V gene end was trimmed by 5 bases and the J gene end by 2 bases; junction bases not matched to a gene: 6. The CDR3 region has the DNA TGTGCCAGCAGCCGACCGGGACAGACCTACGAGCAGTACTTC. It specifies CASSRPGQTYEQYF.

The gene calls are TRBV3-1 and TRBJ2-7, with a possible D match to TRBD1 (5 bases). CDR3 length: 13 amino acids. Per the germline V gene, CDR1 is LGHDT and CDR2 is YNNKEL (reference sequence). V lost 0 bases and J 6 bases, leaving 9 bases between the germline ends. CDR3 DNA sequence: TGTGCCAGCAGCCAAGATCGGCAGGGCGAGCAGTACTTC. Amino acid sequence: CASSQDRQGEQYF.

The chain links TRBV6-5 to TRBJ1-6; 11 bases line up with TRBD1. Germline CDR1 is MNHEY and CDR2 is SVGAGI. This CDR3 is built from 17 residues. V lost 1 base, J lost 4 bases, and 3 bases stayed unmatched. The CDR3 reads CASSYFGQGAYNSPLHF. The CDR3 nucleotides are TGTGCCAGCAGTTACTTTGGACAGGGGGCTTATAATTCACCCCTCCACTTT.

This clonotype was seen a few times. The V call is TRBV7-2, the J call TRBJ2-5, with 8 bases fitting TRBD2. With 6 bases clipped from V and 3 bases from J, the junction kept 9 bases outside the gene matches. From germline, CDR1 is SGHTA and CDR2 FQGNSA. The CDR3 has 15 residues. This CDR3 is CASRVTGTRKETQYF. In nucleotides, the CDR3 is TGTGCCAGCAGAGTCACCGGGACTAGAAAAGAGACCCAGTACTTC.